This T cell receptor (beta chain) originates from a study of T cells after yellow fever vaccination. Whole-study findings and limits: Abundant clonotypes (contaminants from the bulk population) could be present in FACS-sorted repertoires.

TCRdb itself ran the 5' RACE reads through MiXCR, one entry per CDR3 protein. This sample has tens of thousands of distinct CDR3 sequences, with 10% found just once. This clonotype was seen repeatedly, ten times or more. In germline, CDR1 is MNHEY, CDR2 SVGAGI. Trimming pared 6 bases from V and 7 bases from J, leaving 16 bases between. The CDR3 runs to 15 residues. The sequence came from a man aged 18 to 30 who received the YFV17D yellow fever vaccine. The input for sequencing was PBMCs, either bulk or a sorted T-cell subset (CD4+, CD8+, memory, or dextramer-sorted; not recorded which), taken less than 18 days after the first yellow fever vaccination. V and J are TRBV6-5 and TRBJ1-6, with D perhaps TRBD1 (5 bases). CDR3 loop: CASSSVGQGNSPLHF. In DNA form, the CDR3 reads TGTGCCAGCAGCTCCGTGGGGCAGGGCAATTCACCCCTCCACTTT.